Listed here are 24 T cell receptor beta chains from one sample, sequenced in a study of graft-versus-host responses after intestinal transplantation. Only in-frame clones appear in the TCRdb table, and some are missing; sequencing was by immunoSEQ multiplex PCR. The sample has tens of thousands of clones; about 87% are singletons. Their cognate antigens are unknown. Sequencing was performed on unstimulated CD4+ T cells sorted from spleen or lymph node cells, taken before transplant. Receptors were obtained from a human donor who was the organ donor for an intestinal transplant.

This rearrangement joins TRBV2 to TRBJ2-2; D is unclear. The CDR3 is 14 residues long. The germline gives CDR1 SNHLY, CDR2 FYNNEI. Trimming shortened V by 3 bases and J by 2 bases, and 7 bases separated the two germline ends. Written as DNA, the CDR3 is TGTGCCAGCAGTGAGCTAAGTAACACCGGGGAGCTGTTTTTT. Translated: CASSELSNTGELFF.

This clone was seen just once. The chain uses TRBV30 and TRBJ2-5, with 7 bases fitting TRBD1. Germline-derived CDR1 and CDR2 are GTSNPN and SVGIG (reference sequence). J was trimmed by 5 bases and V by 5 bases; bases with no gene match: 8. The CDR3 runs 13 residues. The CDR3 loop is CAWGDSRRETQYF. The CDR3 nucleotides read TGTGCCTGGGGGGACAGCCGGAGGGAGACCCAGTACTTC.

This clone came up once. The rearrangement uses TRBV7-8 and TRBJ1-3; unclear D gene. Trimming removed 4 bases from V and 0 bases from J, with 16 bases in between. Germline assignment: CDR1 SGHVS and CDR2 FQNEAQ. The CDR3 is 17 residues long. In DNA, the CDR3 is TGTGCCAGCAGCTCCCTACCCGCCGCAAGCTCTGGAAACACCATATATTTT. Translated: CASSSLPAASSGNTIYF.

V is TRBV15 and J is TRBJ1-6; D is undetermined. There are 15 residues in the CDR3. Deletions cut 3 bases from V and 6 bases from J, with 12 bases between. Looked up from germline, CDR1 is LNHNV and CDR2 is YYDKDF (reference sequence). The DNA of the CDR3 is TGTGCCACCAGCAGGGGGAGGCTCTCTAATTCACCCCTCCACTTT. Its translation is CATSRGRLSNSPLHF.

The chain uses TRBV6-6 and TRBJ1-1, with TRBD1 matching over 8 bases. Germline CDR1 and CDR2: MNHNY and SVGAGI (reference sequence). The CDR3 extends over 15 amino acids. The ends lost 8 bases at V and 0 bases at J; junction bases unmatched: 8. DNA for the CDR3: TGTGCCAGCGTTCCAAACAGGGGGATGAACACTGAAGCTTTCTTT. As protein: CASVPNRGMNTEAFF.

This clone was detected once. This chain links TRBV9 with TRBJ2-5; 8 nucleotides match TRBD1. J gave up 2 bases and V 4 bases, and 10 bases lay outside the gene matches. The V gene's germline CDR1 is SGDLS and CDR2 YYNGEE. CDR3 length equals 16 residues. CDR3 bases: TGTGCCAGCAGCCTAGGGGGACAGGTCAAACAAGAGACCCAGTACTTC. It codes for CASSLGGQVKQETQYF.

This clone has only one observation. This chain joins TRBV7-8 and TRBJ1-3; no clear D. The CDR3 contains 14 residues. Deletions cut 3 bases from V and 4 bases from J, with 10 bases between. Germline loops: CDR1 SGHVS, CDR2 FQNEAQ. CDR3 nucleotides: TGTGCCAGCAGCTTTAACCCCAGGGGAAACACCATATATTTT. This sequence encodes CASSFNPRGNTIYF.

Remarks on this clone: At one boundary the junction diverges from the germline segment, which might be a read error. Other DNA variants within this sample encode the same CDR3. J is TRBJ2-5 and V is TRBV7-7, with TRBD2 matching 8 bases. CDR3 length: 15 amino acids. CDR1 is SSHAT, CDR2 FNYEAQ, per germline (reference sequence). In DNA form, the CDR3 reads TGTGCTAGCAGCTTGGGGGGGACTAGAAGAGAGACCCAGTACTTC. The encoded protein is CASSLGGTRRETQYF.

The rearrangement uses TRBV18 and TRBJ2-2; 14 nucleotides align to TRBD2. Per the germline V gene, CDR1 is KGHSH and CDR2 is LQKENI. This CDR3 region has 18 residues. The trim removed 0 bases at V and 7 bases at J, leaving 7 bases unmatched. The CDR3 is CASSPPLTSGGAVGELFF. In DNA, the CDR3 is TGTGCCAGCTCACCACCGTTGACTAGCGGGGGGGCCGTCGGGGAGCTGTTTTTT. Filled out from reference TRBV18 and TRBJ2-2, the complete variable domain reads NAGVMQNPRHLVRRRGQEARLRCSPMKGHSHVYWYRQLPEEGLKFMVYLQKENIIDESGMPKERFSAEFPKEGPSILRIQQVVRGDSAAYFCASSPPLTSGGAVGELFFGEGSRLTVL.

V and J are TRBV7-2 and TRBJ2-5; D gene unclear. Germline CDR1 is SGHTA and CDR2 is FQGNSA. Trimming cost V 4 bases and J 9 bases, with 12 bases left between them. The length of the CDR3 is 12 residues. The CDR3 loop is CASSSVQVAQYF. Here the CDR3 DNA reads TGTGCCAGCAGCTCAGTTCAGGTCGCCCAGTACTTC.

The gene calls are TRBV7-3 and TRBJ2-1; 12 nucleotides agree with TRBD2. Unmatched junction bases numbered 8, after V lost 1 base and J lost 10 bases. The CDR3 has 16 residues. The germline CDR1 and CDR2 sequences are SGHTA and FQGTGA. CDR3 protein: CASSLNHGGLAGEQFF. The CDR3 nucleotides read TGTGCCAGCAGCTTAAATCATGGAGGACTAGCGGGGGAGCAGTTCTTC.

The gene calls are TRBV29-1 and TRBJ2-7, with TRBD2 matching 8 bases. With 4 bases clipped from V and 5 bases from J, the junction kept 4 bases outside the gene matches. Per germline, CDR1 SQVTM and CDR2 ANQGSEA. The CDR3 runs 12 residues. CDR3 DNA: TGCAGCGTTGCGGGAGGGGAGGACGAGCAGTACTTC. This codes for CSVAGGEDEQYF.

The CDR3 nucleotides read TGTGCCACCAGTTTAGCGTACTCCTACGAGCAGTACTTC. Translation gives CATSLAYSYEQYF. The rearrangement joins TRBV15 to TRBJ2-7, with D tentatively TRBD2 (5 bases). V was pared by 6 bases and J by 0 bases, with 9 bases between. The germline CDR1 and CDR2 sequences are LNHNV and YYDKDF (reference sequence). The CDR3 is 13 amino acids.

The rearrangement joins TRBV27 to TRBJ2-6, with D unresolved. The CDR3 runs 15 residues. V was pared by 6 bases and J by 1 base, with 10 bases between. Germline CDR1 is MNHEY and CDR2 is SMNVEV (reference sequence). This CDR3 is CASSAWRSGANVLTF. In DNA, the CDR3 is TGTGCCAGCAGCGCTTGGCGGTCTGGGGCCAACGTCCTGACTTTC.

V gene TRBV6-1 combines with J gene TRBJ1-5; the D is unclear. Germline V gives CDR1 MNHNS, CDR2 SASEGT. This CDR3 is built from 13 residues. Trimming pared 1 base from V and 6 bases from J, leaving 7 bases between. CDR3 residues: CASSEVKSQPQHF. CDR3 bases: TGTGCCAGCAGTGAAGTAAAATCTCAGCCCCAGCATTTT.

The rearrangement links TRBV6-5 to TRBJ2-3; no definite D call. V lost 1 base to trimming and J lost 1 base, with 6 bases between them. Germline values: CDR1 MNHEY, CDR2 SVGAGI. The CDR3 length is 14 residues. CDR3 coding DNA: TGTGCCAGCAGTTACTTTCTAGGCACAGATACGCAGTATTTT. Protein product: CASSYFLGTDTQYF.

The V call is TRBV2, the J call TRBJ2-2, with a weak D call TRBD2 (6 bases). V dropped 6 bases and J dropped 6 bases, with 17 bases sitting between them. CDR3 length equals 15 residues. Germline values: CDR1 SNHLY, CDR2 FYNNEI. The CDR3 DNA reads as TGTGCCAGCAGCCTTGGTCAAACTAGCCCCGGGGAGCTGTTTTTT. This encodes CASSLGQTSPGELFF. Drawing the rest from reference TRBV2 and TRBJ2-2, the complete variable domain is EPEVTQTPSHQVTQMGQEVILRCVPISNHLYFYWYRQILGQKVEFLVSFYNNEISEKSEIFDDQFSVERPDGSNFTLKIRSTKLEDSAMYFCASSLGQTSPGELFFGEGSRLTVL.

The sample holds one count of this clone. The chain carries TRBV28 and TRBJ2-7, with TRBD1 as a possible D gene (6 bases). Germline CDR1 reads MDHEN; CDR2 reads SYDVKM. The CDR3 length is 15 residues. Trimming cost V 4 bases and J 7 bases, with 20 bases left between them. Here the CDR3 reads CASSSPTLTGGEQYF. CDR3 sequence (DNA): TGTGCCAGCAGTTCGCCCACCCTGACAGGAGGTGAGCAGTACTTC.

The J gene is TRBJ2-2, the V gene TRBV9; tentative D call: TRBD2 (5 bases). The CDR3 loop spans 13 amino acids. The V end lost 4 bases, the J end lost 7 bases, and 11 bases lay between the germline ends. Per germline, CDR1 SGDLS and CDR2 YYNGEE. CDR3 in amino acids: CASSPDFYGELFF. The CDR3 bases are TGTGCCAGCAGCCCGGACTTCTACGGGGAGCTGTTTTTT. Drawing the rest from reference TRBV9 and TRBJ2-2, the complete variable domain is DSGVTQTPKHLITATGQRVTLRCSPRSGDLSVYWYQQSLDQGLQFLIQYYNGEERAKGNILERFSAQQFPDLHSELNLSSLELGDSALYFCASSPDFYGELFFGEGSRLTVL.

Only a few counts were recorded for this clone. The rearrangement uses TRBV6-5 and TRBJ2-1; 9 positions match TRBD2. With 6 bases clipped from V and 9 bases from J, the junction kept 6 bases outside the gene matches. Germline-derived CDR1 and CDR2 are MNHEY and SVGAGI. This CDR3 spans 13 amino acids. The CDR3 DNA follows: TGTGCCAGCAGGGCGGGGGGGCGGGGTGAGCAGTTCTTC. Its protein is CASRAGGRGEQFF.

To note about this clone: The germline gene is not matched at one end of the junction; a read error may be the cause. The chain couples TRBV7-9 to TRBJ1-2; maybe TRBD1 (5 bases). The CDR3 runs to 12 residues. The germline CDR1 and CDR2 sequences are SEHNR and FQNEAQ (reference sequence). The CDR3 DNA reads as TGTGCCAGCAGCTTAGGGGGCCCAGGGATTCCCTTC. Translating it yields CASSLGGPGIPF. Filled out from reference TRBV7-9 and TRBJ1-2, the complete variable domain reads DTGVSQNPRHKITKRGQNVTFRCDPISEHNRLYWYRQTLGQGPEFLTYFQNEAQLEKSRLLSDRFSAERPKGSFSTLEIQRTEQGDSAMYLCASSLGGPGIPFGSGTRLTVV.

This chain joins TRBV5-4 and TRBJ1-2; TRBD1 might be the D (5 bases). With 3 bases removed from V and 7 bases from J, the gap between germline ends came to 22 bases. The CDR3 covers 16 residues. Looked up from germline, CDR1 is SGHNT and CDR2 is YYREEE (reference sequence). The CDR3 here is CASSWGGDRGVGGYTF. The CDR3 DNA reads as TGTGCCAGCAGCTGGGGGGGGGACCGAGGGGTGGGTGGCTACACCTTC.

The CDR3 DNA reads as TGTGCCAGCAGCCAAATATCCCTTCGGGGGGGGCTAGGGGGCTACGAGCAGTACTTC. As protein: CASSQISLRGGLGGYEQYF. The chain employs TRBV4-2 and TRBJ2-7, with 8 bases identical to TRBD2. This CDR3 has 19 amino acids. With 2 bases clipped from V and 3 bases from J, the junction kept 18 bases outside the gene matches. Germline CDR1 LGHNA, CDR2 YNFKEQ.

This sequence joins TRBV7-8 and TRBJ1-5; no clear D gene. The CDR3 is made up of 13 amino acids. Germline loops: CDR1 SGHVS, CDR2 FQNEAQ. Deletions cut 2 bases from V and 2 bases from J, with 4 bases between. The chain's CDR3 is CASSLQGNQPQHF. CDR3 nucleotide sequence: TGTGCCAGCAGCTTACAGGGCAATCAGCCCCAGCATTTT.